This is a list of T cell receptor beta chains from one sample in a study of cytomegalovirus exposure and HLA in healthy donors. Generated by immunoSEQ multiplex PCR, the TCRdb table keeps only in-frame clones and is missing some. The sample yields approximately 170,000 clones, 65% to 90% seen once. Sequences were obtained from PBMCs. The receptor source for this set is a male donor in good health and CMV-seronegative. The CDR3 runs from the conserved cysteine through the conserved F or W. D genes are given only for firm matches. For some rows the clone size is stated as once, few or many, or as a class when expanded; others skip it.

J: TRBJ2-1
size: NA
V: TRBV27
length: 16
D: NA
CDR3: CASSSVPAGSYNEQFF
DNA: TGTGCCAGCAGTTCAGTCCCGGCAGGGTCCTACAATGAGCAGTTCTTC

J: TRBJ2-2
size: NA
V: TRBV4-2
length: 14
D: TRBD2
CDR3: CASLRVGEGLFLFF
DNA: TGTGCCAGCCTAAGGGTTGGGGAGGGCCTGTTCCTGTTTTTT

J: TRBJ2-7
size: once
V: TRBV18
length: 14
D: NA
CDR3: CASSPEPGGHEQYF
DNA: TGTGCCAGCTCACCTGAGCCGGGGGGCCACGAGCAGTACTTC

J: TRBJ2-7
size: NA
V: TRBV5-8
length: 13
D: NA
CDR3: CASRRGKVYEQYF
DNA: TGTGCCAGCAGACGAGGTAAAGTCTACGAGCAGTACTTC

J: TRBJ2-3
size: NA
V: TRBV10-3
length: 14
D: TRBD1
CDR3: CAIRPGTGTDTQYF
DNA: TGTGCCATCAGACCCGGGACAGGCACAGATACGCAGTATTTT

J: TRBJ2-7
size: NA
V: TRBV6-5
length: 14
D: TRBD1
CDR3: CASSGQESSYEQYF
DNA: TGTGCCAGCAGCGGACAGGAAAGCTCCTACGAGCAGTACTTC

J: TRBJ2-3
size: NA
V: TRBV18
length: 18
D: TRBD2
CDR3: CASSPPGTSGGLADTQYF
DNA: TGTGCCAGCTCACCTCCCGGGACTAGCGGGGGGCTGGCAGATACGCAGTATTTT

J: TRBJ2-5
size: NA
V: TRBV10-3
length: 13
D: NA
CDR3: CAIRADSQETQYF
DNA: TGTGCCATCCGTGCCGACAGCCAAGAGACCCAGTACTTC

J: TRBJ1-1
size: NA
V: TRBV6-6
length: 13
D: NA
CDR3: CASTSGRNTEAFF
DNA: TGTGCCTCCACGTCAGGCCGCAACACTGAAGCTTTCTTT

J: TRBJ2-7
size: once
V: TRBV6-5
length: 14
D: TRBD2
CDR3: CASSYERENYEQYF
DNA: TGTGCCAGCAGTTACGAGCGGGAGAACTACGAGCAGTACTTC

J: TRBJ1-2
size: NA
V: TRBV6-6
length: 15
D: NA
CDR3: CASSYSGDSNYGYTF
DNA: TGTGCCAGCAGTTACTCGGGGGACTCTAACTATGGCTACACCTTC

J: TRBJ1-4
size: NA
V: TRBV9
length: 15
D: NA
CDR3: CASSVTAGSNEKLFF
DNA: TGTGCCAGCAGCGTCACCGCAGGGTCTAATGAAAAACTGTTTTTT

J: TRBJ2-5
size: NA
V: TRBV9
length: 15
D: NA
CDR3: CASSASQGLVETQYF
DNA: TGTGCCAGCAGCGCTAGCCAGGGGCTGGTGGAGACCCAGTACTTC

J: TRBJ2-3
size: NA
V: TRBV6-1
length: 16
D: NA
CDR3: CASSERTARSTDTQYF
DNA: TGTGCCAGCAGTGAACGGACAGCCCGCTCCACAGATACGCAGTATTTT

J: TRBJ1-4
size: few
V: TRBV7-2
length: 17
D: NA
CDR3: CASSSGPPDRSNEKLFF
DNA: TGTGCCAGCAGCTCCGGACCACCTGACAGATCTAATGAAAAACTGTTTTTT

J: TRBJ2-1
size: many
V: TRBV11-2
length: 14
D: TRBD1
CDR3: CASSDRVSYNEQFF
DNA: TGTGCCAGCAGCGACAGGGTTTCCTACAATGAGCAGTTCTTC

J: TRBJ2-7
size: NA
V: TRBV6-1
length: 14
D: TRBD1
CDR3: CASSEDRGRPEQYF
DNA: TGTGCCAGCAGTGAGGACAGGGGGCGCCCCGAGCAGTACTTC

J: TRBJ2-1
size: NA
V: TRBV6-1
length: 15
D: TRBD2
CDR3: CASSVLSGEIGEQFF
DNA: TGTGCCAGCAGTGTTCTTAGCGGGGAGATCGGTGAGCAGTTCTTC

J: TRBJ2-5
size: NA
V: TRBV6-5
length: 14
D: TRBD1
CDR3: CASSYGTAQETQYF
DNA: TGTGCCAGCAGTTACGGGACAGCACAAGAGACCCAGTACTTC

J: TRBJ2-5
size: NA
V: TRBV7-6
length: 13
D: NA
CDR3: CASSGGLRETQYF
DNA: TGTGCCAGCAGTGGAGGGCTCAGAGAGACCCAGTACTTC

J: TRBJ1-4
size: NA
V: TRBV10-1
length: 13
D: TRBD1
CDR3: CASSPGQGEKLFF
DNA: TGCGCCAGCAGTCCGGGACAGGGGGAAAAACTGTTTTTT

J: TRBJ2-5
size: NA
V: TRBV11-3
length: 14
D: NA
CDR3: CASSLNRVAETQYF
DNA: TGTGCCAGCAGCTTAAACAGGGTCGCGGAGACCCAGTACTTC

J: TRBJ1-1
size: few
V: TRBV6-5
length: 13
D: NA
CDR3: CASSTQRDTEAFF
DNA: TGTGCCAGCAGTACACAGAGGGACACTGAAGCTTTCTTT

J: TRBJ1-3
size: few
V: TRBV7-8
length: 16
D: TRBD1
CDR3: CASSLDRGSSGNTIYF
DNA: TGTGCCAGCAGCTTGGACAGGGGAAGCTCTGGAAACACCATATATTTT

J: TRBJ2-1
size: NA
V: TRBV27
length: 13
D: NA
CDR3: CASSYVANNEQFF
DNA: TGTGCCAGCAGTTATGTGGCCAACAATGAGCAGTTCTTC

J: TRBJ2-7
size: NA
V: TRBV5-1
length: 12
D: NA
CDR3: CASSRDVYEQYF
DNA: TGCGCCAGCAGTCGGGATGTCTACGAGCAGTACTTC

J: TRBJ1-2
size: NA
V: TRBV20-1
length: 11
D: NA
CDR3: CSADASRGYTF
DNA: TGCAGTGCCGATGCGTCCCGGGGCTACACCTTC

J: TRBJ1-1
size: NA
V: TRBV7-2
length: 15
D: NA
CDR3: CASSTPRGRNTEAFF
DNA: TGTGCCAGCAGCACCCCCCGGGGTCGGAACACTGAAGCTTTCTTT

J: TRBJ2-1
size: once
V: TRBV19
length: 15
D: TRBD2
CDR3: CASSTPGLPHNEQFF
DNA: TGTGCCAGTAGTACGCCGGGACTACCTCACAATGAGCAGTTCTTC

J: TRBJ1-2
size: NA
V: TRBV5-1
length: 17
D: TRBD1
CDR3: CASSPRSGTGLMGGYTF
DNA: TGCGCCAGCAGCCCGCGTTCCGGGACAGGTTTGATGGGGGGCTACACCTTC

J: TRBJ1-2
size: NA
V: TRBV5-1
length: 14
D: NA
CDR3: CASSLTPRANGYTF
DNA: TGCGCCAGCAGCTTAACCCCCAGGGCGAATGGCTACACCTTC

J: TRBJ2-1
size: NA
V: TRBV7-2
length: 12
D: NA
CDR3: CASSQAGDEQFF
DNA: TGTGCCAGCAGTCAGGCAGGGGATGAGCAGTTCTTC

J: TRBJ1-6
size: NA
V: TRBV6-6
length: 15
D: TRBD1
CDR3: CASSYSGQGRSPLHF
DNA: TGTGCCAGCAGTTACTCCGGACAGGGTCGTTCACCCCTCCACTTT

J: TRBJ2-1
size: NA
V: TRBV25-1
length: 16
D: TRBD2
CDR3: CASADAASGGWNEQFF
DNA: TGTGCCAGCGCCGACGCGGCTAGCGGGGGATGGAATGAGCAGTTCTTC

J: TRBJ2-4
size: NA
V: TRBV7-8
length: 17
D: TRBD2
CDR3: CASSFSASGSTKNIQYF
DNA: TGTGCCAGCAGCTTCTCGGCTAGCGGGAGTACCAAAAACATTCAGTACTTC

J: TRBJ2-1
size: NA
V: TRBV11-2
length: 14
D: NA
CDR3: CASKRGAGDNEQFF
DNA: TGTGCCAGCAAACGGGGGGCCGGGGACAATGAGCAGTTCTTC

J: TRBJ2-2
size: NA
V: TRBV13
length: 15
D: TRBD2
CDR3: CASSPEGGYTGELFF
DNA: TGTGCCAGCAGCCCGGAGGGAGGGTACACCGGGGAGCTGTTTTTT

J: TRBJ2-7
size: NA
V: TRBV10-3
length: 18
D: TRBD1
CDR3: CAISEPPTGLSISYEQYF
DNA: TGTGCCATCAGTGAGCCCCCGACAGGGCTATCCATCTCCTACGAGCAGTACTTC

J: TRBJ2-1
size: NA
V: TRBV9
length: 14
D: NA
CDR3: CASSIDHRGNEQFF
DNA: TGTGCCAGCAGCATTGACCATCGGGGCAATGAGCAGTTCTTC

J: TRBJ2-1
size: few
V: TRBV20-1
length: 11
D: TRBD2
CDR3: CSAREGNEQFF
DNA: TGCAGTGCAAGGGAGGGGAATGAGCAGTTCTTC

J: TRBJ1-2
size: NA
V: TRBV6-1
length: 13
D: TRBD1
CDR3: CASRAQGARGYTF
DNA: TGTGCCAGCAGAGCACAGGGGGCTCGGGGCTACACCTTC

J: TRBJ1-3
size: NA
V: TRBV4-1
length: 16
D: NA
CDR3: CASSQAQEASGNTIYF
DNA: TGCGCCAGCAGCCAAGCTCAGGAGGCCTCTGGAAACACCATATATTTT

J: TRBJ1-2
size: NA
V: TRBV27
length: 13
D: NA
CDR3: CASSLSSDSGYTF
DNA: TGTGCCAGCAGTTTATCGTCGGACAGTGGCTACACCTTC

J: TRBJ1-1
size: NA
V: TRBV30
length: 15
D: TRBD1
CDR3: CAWSALTGRHTEAFF
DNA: TGTGCCTGGAGTGCCTTGACAGGGCGGCACACTGAAGCTTTCTTT

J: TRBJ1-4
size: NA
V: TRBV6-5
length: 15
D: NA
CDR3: CASSYAGFTNEKLFF
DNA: TGTGCCAGCAGTTACGCGGGGTTTACTAATGAAAAACTGTTTTTT

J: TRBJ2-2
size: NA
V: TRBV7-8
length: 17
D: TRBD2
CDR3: CASREQLAGGNTGELFF
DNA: TGTGCCAGCCGGGAGCAGCTAGCGGGGGGGAACACCGGGGAGCTGTTTTTT

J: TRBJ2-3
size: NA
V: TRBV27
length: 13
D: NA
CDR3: CASKGLPRDTQYF
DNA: TGTGCCAGCAAGGGGCTACCCAGGGATACGCAGTATTTT

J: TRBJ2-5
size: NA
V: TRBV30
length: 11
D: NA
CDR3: CAWSVLETQYF
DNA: TGTGCCTGGAGTGTACTGGAGACCCAGTACTTC

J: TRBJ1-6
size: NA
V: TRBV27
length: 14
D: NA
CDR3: CASSLFPGNSPLHF
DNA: TGTGCCAGCAGTTTATTTCCAGGGAATTCACCCCTCCACTTT

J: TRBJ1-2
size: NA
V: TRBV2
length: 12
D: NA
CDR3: CANFQRNYGYTF
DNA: TGTGCCAACTTCCAACGAAACTATGGCTACACCTTC

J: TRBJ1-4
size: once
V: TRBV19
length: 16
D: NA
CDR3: CASSRQGSPTNEKLFF
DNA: TGTGCCAGTAGTAGGCAGGGTAGTCCAACTAATGAAAAACTGTTTTTT

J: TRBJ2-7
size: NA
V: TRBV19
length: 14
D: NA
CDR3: CASSMGTSFYEQYF
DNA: TGTGCCAGTAGTATGGGGACTTCGTTTTACGAGCAGTACTTC

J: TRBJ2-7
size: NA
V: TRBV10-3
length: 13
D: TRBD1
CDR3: CAIRGQGAYEQYF
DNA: TGTGCCATCAGGGGACAGGGGGCCTACGAGCAGTACTTC

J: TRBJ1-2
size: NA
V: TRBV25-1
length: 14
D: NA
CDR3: CATSPRGSGYGYTF
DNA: TGTGCCACCTCCCCTCGTGGGTCAGGCTATGGCTACACCTTC

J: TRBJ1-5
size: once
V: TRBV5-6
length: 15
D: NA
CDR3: CASSRLRGLVQPQHF
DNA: TGTGCCAGCAGCCGCCTAAGGGGGTTAGTCCAGCCCCAGCATTTT

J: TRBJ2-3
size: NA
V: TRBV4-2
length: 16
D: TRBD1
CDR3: CASSRQQGAGTDTQYF
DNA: TGTGCCAGCAGCCGACAACAGGGGGCCGGCACAGATACGCAGTATTTT

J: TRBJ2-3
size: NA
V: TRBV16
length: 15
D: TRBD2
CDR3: CASSQSTSGPDTQYF
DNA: TGTGCCAGCAGCCAATCGACTAGCGGGCCAGATACGCAGTATTTT

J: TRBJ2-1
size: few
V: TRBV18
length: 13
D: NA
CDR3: CASVAGAPGEQFF
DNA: TGTGCCAGCGTCGCAGGGGCTCCAGGTGAGCAGTTCTTC